The rows below give T cell receptor beta chains drawn from one sample of a study of CD8+ T cells in alopecia areata. Sequencing used immunoSEQ multiplex PCR; TCRdb keeps in-frame clones, though not all of them. The table has 150,000 to 200,000 clones, about 71% seen once. The specimen was CD4+ T cells sorted from blood, collected at week 4, from a patient treated with tofacitinib. These receptors were taken from a human donor with alopecia areata. Both conserved end residues are part of each CDR3. A D gene is named only where the DNA matches it firmly. A row's size may be missing; if present it is once, few, many or a size class.

>TRBD1|-|TRBJ2-5|TRBV5-6
TGTGCCAGCAGCTCCGGGACAGGGGAAGAGACCCAGTACTTC
CASSSGTGEETQYF
>-|-|TRBJ2-3|TRBV10-3
TGTGCCATCATGACGGGGGATGATGATACGCAGTATTTT
CAIMTGDDDTQYF
>-|-|TRBJ2-1|TRBV29-1
TGCAGCTTTCGGGGGCCCCTTGGGGAGCAGTTCTTC
CSFRGPLGEQFF
>TRBD2|-|TRBJ2-7|TRBV15
TGTGCCACCAGCCCTAAGAACCCCCAACTAGCGGGGGCCCTTCAGGACGAGCAGTACTTC
CATSPKNPQLAGALQDEQYF
>TRBD1|-|TRBJ2-5|TRBV25-1
TGTGCCAGCAGTGGGGGACAGGCCCGGCCGGGGACCCAGTACTTC
CASSGGQARPGTQYF
>-|-|TRBJ2-1|TRBV5-6
TGTGCCAGCAGCCGACTCGATGAGCAGTTCTTC
CASSRLDEQFF
>-|-|TRBJ2-6|TRBV4-2
TGTGCCAGCAGCCAAGCTTCTGGGGCCAACGTCCTGACTTTC
CASSQASGANVLTF
>-|-|TRBJ1-1|TRBV30
TGTGCCTGGAGTGGGGGTGGCCAAGCTTTCTTT
CAWSGGGQAFF
>-|-|TRBJ2-5|TRBV15
TGTGCCACCAGCAGAGCAGGCGTCGGGTCTGAGACCCAGTACTTC
CATSRAGVGSETQYF
>-|-|TRBJ2-4|TRBV27
TGTGCCAGCAGTACAGGGTGGGGGAAAGCCAAAAACATTCAGTACTTC
CASSTGWGKAKNIQYF
>-|-|TRBJ1-5|TRBV6-5
TGTGCCAGCAGTTACTCCAGGGTGCAGCCCCAGCATTTT
CASSYSRVQPQHF
>-|-|TRBJ2-6|TRBV19
TGTGCCAGTAGTATAGATCTTGGGGCCAACGTCCTGACTTTC
CASSIDLGANVLTF
>-|-|TRBJ2-7|TRBV30
TGTGCCTGGACGGGGACAAAATTCGAGCAGTACTTC
CAWTGTKFEQYF
>TRBD1|-|TRBJ2-5|TRBV9
TGTGCCAGCAGCGCCGGGACAGCCACCCAAGAGACCCAGTACTTC
CASSAGTATQETQYF
>TRBD1|few|TRBJ2-5|TRBV5-4
TGTGCCAGCAGCTTGACCGGACAGGGAGAGACCCAGTACTTC
CASSLTGQGETQYF
>-|-|TRBJ2-5|TRBV13
TGTGCCAGCAGCATCGGGGAGACCCAGTACTTC
CASSIGETQYF
>-|-|TRBJ1-2|TRBV30
TGTGCCTGGAGTGTACGCCGAATGGCCGGTAACTATGGCTACACCTTC
CAWSVRRMAGNYGYTF
>TRBD2|-|TRBJ2-1|TRBV4-2
TGTGCCAGCAGCTCTCGCGGGGGGGCAATCGATGAGCAGTTCTTC
CASSSRGGAIDEQFF
>TRBD2|-|TRBJ2-3|TRBV7-2
TGTGCCAGCAGCTTACTTGGCGGGGGGCTCACAGATACGCAGTATTTT
CASSLLGGGLTDTQYF
>TRBD1|-|TRBJ2-2|TRBV11-2
TGTGCCAGCATCCCCGGGACAGGGGGGAACACCGGGGAGCTGTTTTTT
CASIPGTGGNTGELFF
>-|-|TRBJ1-2|TRBV5-1
TGCGCCAGCAGTCGAGACACCGCCTATGGCTACACCTTC
CASSRDTAYGYTF
>TRBD1|-|TRBJ2-3|TRBV29-1
TGCAGCGCCGGACAGGGGCCGGGAGATACGCAGTATTTT
CSAGQGPGDTQYF
>-|-|TRBJ1-2|TRBV6-5
TGTGCCAGCAGTTACTCAGGGGGTCGCTATGGCTACACCTTC
CASSYSGGRYGYTF
>TRBD1|-|TRBJ2-7|TRBV15
TGTGCCACCAGCATCGACAGGGGTCTCTACGAGCAGTACTTC
CATSIDRGLYEQYF
>-|-|TRBJ1-6|TRBV2
TGTGCCAGCAGTGCACAGGGAGGGAATTCACCCCTCCACTTT
CASSAQGGNSPLHF
>-|-|TRBJ1-5|TRBV7-2
TGTGCCAGCAGTCCACAGGCGCGAAATCAGCCCCAGCATTTT
CASSPQARNQPQHF
>TRBD1|-|TRBJ1-2|TRBV29-1
TGCACCACCTCGACAGGGAATGGCTACACCTTC
CTTSTGNGYTF
>-|-|TRBJ2-6|TRBV29-1
TGCAGCGTTGTAAAGTCGGGGGCCAACGTCCTGACTTTC
CSVVKSGANVLTF
>-|few|TRBJ2-6|TRBV7-9
TGTGCCAGCAGCTCAGGGGCTGGGGCCAACGTCCTGACTTTC
CASSSGAGANVLTF
>-|-|TRBJ2-5|TRBV5-1
TGCGCCAGCAGCGTCACCGGGTCCCCGGGGGAGACCCAGTACTTC
CASSVTGSPGETQYF
>TRBD2|few|TRBJ2-7|TRBV10-3
TGTGCCGCCACTAGCGGGGGGGCCTACGAGCAGTACTTC
CAATSGGAYEQYF
>-|-|TRBJ2-7|TRBV27
TGTGCCAGCAGTTTATCGATTTCGCTCCCACGGGACTTC
CASSLSISLPRDF
>TRBD2|-|TRBJ2-5|TRBV5-6
TGTGCCAGCAGCTTTGGACTAGCAGAAGAGACCCAGTACTTC
CASSFGLAEETQYF
>-|-|TRBJ1-1|TRBV30
TGTGCCTGGGTGGGACCGGGGGGCCCCGGGAACACTGAAGCTTTCTTT
CAWVGPGGPGNTEAFF
>-|-|TRBJ1-2|TRBV5-1
TGCGCCAGCAGCTTGCAAAGGACCGACGAAGGCTACACCTTC
CASSLQRTDEGYTF
>-|-|TRBJ1-2|TRBV2
TGTGCCAGCAGTGATGGACCCTCCTATGGCTACACCTTC
CASSDGPSYGYTF
>TRBD1|-|TRBJ1-1|TRBV7-9
TGTGCCAGCAGCGCCGGACAGGGGGGCACTGAAGCTTTCTTT
CASSAGQGGTEAFF
>-|once|TRBJ2-7|TRBV27
TGTGCCACCTTACCGGACGGTTCCTACGAGCAGTACTTC
CATLPDGSYEQYF
>TRBD2|few|TRBJ2-7|TRBV5-1
TGCGCCAGCAGCCCCGGGACTAGCGGGGGCGAGCAGTACTTC
CASSPGTSGGEQYF
>TRBD2|-|TRBJ2-1|TRBV7-3
TGTGCCAGCAGCTCACTAGCGGACTCCTACAATGAGCAGTTCTTC
CASSSLADSYNEQFF
>-|-|TRBJ2-1|TRBV7-9
TGTGCCAGCAGCTTGGATCGGGCTGGGGATGAGCAGTTCTTC
CASSLDRAGDEQFF
>-|-|TRBJ2-1|TRBV29-1
TGCAGCGCGCGGGACGCCCGGTCTTACAATGAGCAGTTCTTC
CSARDARSYNEQFF
>TRBD1|few|TRBJ1-6|TRBV30
TGTGCCTGGAGTGGGGACAGAGTTTCACCCCTCCACTTT
CAWSGDRVSPLHF
>TRBD1|few|TRBJ1-2|TRBV11-2
TGTGCCAGCAGCTTACTCCTATCGACAGGGTTTAGTGGCTACACCTTC
CASSLLLSTGFSGYTF
>-|few|TRBJ2-1|TRBV29-1
TGCAGCGTTGAAGACTTTTGGGGTTCGTCCTACAATGAGCAGTTCTTC
CSVEDFWGSSYNEQFF
>-|many|TRBJ2-3|TRBV15
TGTGCCACCAGCAGAGATTTTGATACGCAGTATTTT
CATSRDFDTQYF
>TRBD2|-|TRBJ2-1|TRBV29-1
TGCAGCGCCGGCGGGGGAGCTCGGTCCGGTGAGCAGTTCTTC
CSAGGGARSGEQFF
>-|few|TRBJ1-1|TRBV4-1
TGCGCCAGCAGCCAAGATCGGCGTGGGGGGGACACTGAAGCTTTCTTT
CASSQDRRGGDTEAFF
>TRBD1|once|TRBJ2-5|TRBV7-2
TGTGCCAGCAGCTTAGATTCGGGACAGCAAGAGACCCAGTACTTC
CASSLDSGQQETQYF
>-|-|TRBJ2-5|TRBV7-9
TGTGCCAGCAGCTTAGCTCTGCAAGAGACCCAGTACTTC
CASSLALQETQYF
>-|few|TRBJ2-5|TRBV7-9
TGTGCCAGCAGCTTAGCCCCGCCGGGTGAGACCCAGTACTTC
CASSLAPPGETQYF
>TRBD1|few|TRBJ1-2|TRBV6-5
TGTGCCAGCAGCCGAGACAGGGGGGACTATGGCTACACCTTC
CASSRDRGDYGYTF
>-|few|TRBJ2-5|TRBV13
TGTGCCAGCAGCCGCCTTGGGGAGCTGGAGACCCAGTACTTC
CASSRLGELETQYF
>-|-|TRBJ2-3|TRBV25-1
TGTGCCAGCAGTGAATTAACAGAGACAGATACGCAGTATTTT
CASSELTETDTQYF
>-|-|TRBJ2-3|TRBV7-3
TGTGCCAGCAGCTCAGGAGATCCTAGCACAGATACGCAGTATTTT
CASSSGDPSTDTQYF
>-|-|TRBJ1-5|TRBV30
TGTGCCTGGAGTATCCCTGACGGGGATCAGCCCCAGCATTTT
CAWSIPDGDQPQHF
>-|few|TRBJ2-5|TRBV2
TGTGCCAGCAGTGACCCAGGGCCTAGACAAGAGACCCAGTACTTC
CASSDPGPRQETQYF
>TRBD1|once|TRBJ2-4|TRBV29-1
TGCAGCGTTGGGGACAGGGGATCCAAAAACATTCAGTACTTC
CSVGDRGSKNIQYF
>TRBD1|-|TRBJ2-3|TRBV7-8
TGTGCCAGCAGCCAACGGGACAGGGCGCTGAGTAGCACAGATACGCAGTATTTT
CASSQRDRALSSTDTQYF
>-|-|TRBJ2-5|TRBV20-1
TGCAGTGTTGGTAGCGCAGAGACCCAGTACTTC
CSVGSAETQYF